The T cell receptor beta chain under discussion was sequenced for a study of cytomegalovirus exposure and HLA in healthy donors. Germline CDR1 SGHVS, CDR2 FQNEAQ. V lost 1 base, J lost 4 bases, and 4 bases stayed unmatched. CDR3 length: 16 amino acids. With regard to this clone: Its antigen remains unidentified.

Researchers ran the PCR with 60 Vbeta and 13 Jbeta primers. TCRdb's table, derived via immunoSEQ multiplex PCR, lists solely in-frame clones and lacks some. The sample consists of roughly 120,000 clones, roughly four fifths of them appearing once. Study observations and caveats: The number of N-insertions in an Asian-associated ancestry cluster was reportedly below the approximately 700-donor mean in a later analysis. Highly shared sequence variants in one cluster were likely a sequencing artifact. Productive status was seen about 90% or about 30% of the time for most TCR beta V segments in an earlier analysis. Presence/absence results assume similar sequencing depth per donor, which may not hold.

The sample consisted of PBMCs. The chain recombines TRBV7-8 with TRBJ1-5; 10 bases fit TRBD1. The receptor's source is a woman in her 50s in good health and CMV-seropositive. The CDR3 loop is CASSLGDRGSNQPQHF. The CDR3 region has the DNA TGTGCCAGCAGCTTAGGGGACAGGGGAAGTAATCAGCCCCAGCATTTT.